This T cell receptor (beta chain) emerged from a study of siplizumab effects on memory and regulatory T cells (dated by TCRdb to between 2018 and 2021). For context, the study as a whole: The study examined how the anti-CD2 antibody siplizumab affects alloreactive T-cell subsets in allogeneic mixed lymphocyte reactions built from human PBMCs.

Overall study results and their limits: Siplizumab significantly lowered the cumulative frequency of alloreactive sequences that could be traced to unstimulated CD4+ memory T cells. Compared with memory T cells, unstimulated naive T cells appeared more diverse, and naive cells seemed to make a substantial contribution to the alloresponse. For roughly 80-95% of proliferating CD4+ or CD8+ clones, no naive or memory phenotype could be assigned. No functional confirmation was obtained for the suppressive function of proliferating Tregs from siplizumab cultures. Of the alloreactive CD4+ clones that could be mapped, the Treg-derived share averaged around 64% with siplizumab compared with under 30% in control reactions. Because sequences below about 10^-5 frequency were poorly captured, only a minor fraction of alloreactive clones could be mapped to unstimulated subsets.

The cysteine opens and the phenylalanine closes a CDR3 of 15 amino acids. Only the CDR3 DNA is retained, 45 bases long and in frame from the first base. The germline V gene encodes CDR1 MGHDK and CDR2 SYGVNS. Deletion took 1 base off V and 4 bases off J, with a span of 13 bases between the germline ends. Library preparation employed the immunoSEQ multiplex PCR assay. The deep sequencing platform assayed roughly 10^5 TCR templates per sample. Genomic DNA extracted from sorted T cells was used for TCRbeta CDR3 sequencing. Turning to the authors' computational methods: The R programming language was used for clonal analysis of TCRbeta CDR3 data. Alloreactive CD4+ and CD8+ clones were defined by comparing unstimulated samples with post-reaction CFSE-low samples. Regulatory or non-regulatory origin of alloreactive CD4+ clones was assigned by matching sequences to the sorted unstimulated Treg and non-Treg repertoires. This immuneACCESS table, as held by TCRdb, lists in-frame sequences with V and J called but not all clones. Of the missing ones, under half trace to an unresolved V gene in checked studies; the others have no known cause. The DNA was the basis for D and trimming; V, J and clone size are from that table. Present in this sample are around 58,000 clones, around four fifths of which were seen just once. Of the sample, approximately 3.8% falls within the top ten clones.

Unstimulated CD4+ memory cells were also sequenced in three donor pairs, together with CD4+ naive, CD8+ TEMRA, CD8+ naive and CD8+ effector memory subsets. Sorted unstimulated T cells, along with proliferating T cells recovered from mixed lymphocyte reactions, underwent TCRbeta CDR3 sequencing. Fresh whole blood from roughly 10 HLA-typed healthy donors was used to isolate PBMCs. As to this clone: The clone's antigen remains unknown. Per-base qualities were not stored, and no clone one base away is much larger.

The chain joins TRBV25-1 to TRBJ1-2; a tentative D match to TRBD1 spans 6 bases. Material: memory CD4+ T cells sorted from blood. Reading the label with the study, this specimen's cell subset or site is: unstimulated CD4+ memory T cells. The sequence came from a human donor in good health. The DNA is TGTGCCAGCAGTGAATGGGGGGGCTCCGTCTATGGCTACACCTTC. This sequence encodes CASSEWGGSVYGYTF.